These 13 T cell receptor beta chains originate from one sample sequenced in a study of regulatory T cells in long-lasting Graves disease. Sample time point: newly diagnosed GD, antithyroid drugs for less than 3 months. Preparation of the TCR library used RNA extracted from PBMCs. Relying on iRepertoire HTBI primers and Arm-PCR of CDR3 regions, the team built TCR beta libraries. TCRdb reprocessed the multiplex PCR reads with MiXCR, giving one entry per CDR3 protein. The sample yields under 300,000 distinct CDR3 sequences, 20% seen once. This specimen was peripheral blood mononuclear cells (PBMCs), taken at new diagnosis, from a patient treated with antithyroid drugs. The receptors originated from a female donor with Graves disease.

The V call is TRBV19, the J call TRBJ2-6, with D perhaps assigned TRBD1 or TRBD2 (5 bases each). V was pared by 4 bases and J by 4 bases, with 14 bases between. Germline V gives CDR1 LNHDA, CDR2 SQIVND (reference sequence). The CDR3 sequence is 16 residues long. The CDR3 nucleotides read TGTGCCAGTAGTACTCACGGGGACGCCGGGGCCAACGTCCTGACTTTC. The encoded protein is CASSTHGDAGANVLTF.

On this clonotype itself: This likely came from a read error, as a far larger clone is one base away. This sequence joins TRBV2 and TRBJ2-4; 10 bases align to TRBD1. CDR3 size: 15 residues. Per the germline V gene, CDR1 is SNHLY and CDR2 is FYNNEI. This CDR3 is CATSVPGQGGEAQYF. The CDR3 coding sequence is TGTGCCACCAGTGTTCCAGGACAGGGGGGAGAGGCCCAGTACTTC.

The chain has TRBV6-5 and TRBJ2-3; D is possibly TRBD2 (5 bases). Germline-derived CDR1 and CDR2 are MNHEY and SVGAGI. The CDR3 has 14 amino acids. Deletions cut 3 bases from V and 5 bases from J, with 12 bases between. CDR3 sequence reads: CASSYSGNEDTQYF. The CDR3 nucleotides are TGTGCCAGCAGTTATTCGGGGAATGAAGATACGCAGTATTTT.

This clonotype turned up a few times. CDR3 sequence (DNA): TGTGCCAGCAGCTGGCACAATCTCGGCAAAAACATTCAGTACTTC. This encodes CASSWHNLGKNIQYF. This sequence joins TRBV11-3 and TRBJ2-4; D gene unclear. The CDR3 length is 15 residues. V was shortened by 4 bases and J by 3 bases, with 13 bases between the two germline ends. CDR1 and CDR2 (germline): SGHNT, YENEEA.

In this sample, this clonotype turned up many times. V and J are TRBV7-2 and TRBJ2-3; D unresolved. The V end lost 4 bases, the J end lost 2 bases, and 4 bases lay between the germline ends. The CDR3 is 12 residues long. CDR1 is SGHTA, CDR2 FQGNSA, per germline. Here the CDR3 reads CASSYDTDTQYF. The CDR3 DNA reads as TGTGCCAGCAGCTACGACACAGATACGCAGTATTTT. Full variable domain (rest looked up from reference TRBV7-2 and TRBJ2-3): GAGVSQSPSNKVTEKGKDVELRCDPISGHTALYWYRQSLGQGLEFLIYFQGNSAPDKSGLPSDRFSAERTGGSVSTLTIQRTQQEDSAVYLCASSYDTDTQYFGPGTRLTVL.

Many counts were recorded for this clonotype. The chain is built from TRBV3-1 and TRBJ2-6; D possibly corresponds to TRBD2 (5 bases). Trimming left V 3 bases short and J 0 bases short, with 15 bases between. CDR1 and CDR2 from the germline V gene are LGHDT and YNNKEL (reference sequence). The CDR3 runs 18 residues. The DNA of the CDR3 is TGTGCCAGCAGCCAGTGGACGGGGAGAAGCTCTGGGGCCAACGTCCTGACTTTC. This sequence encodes CASSQWTGRSSGANVLTF. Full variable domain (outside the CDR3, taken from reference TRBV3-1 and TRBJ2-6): DTAVSQTPKYLVTQMGNDKSIKCEQNLGHDTMYWYKQDSKKFLKIMFSYNNKELIINETVPNRFSPKSPDKAHLNLHINSLELGDSAVYFCASSQWTGRSSGANVLTFGAGSRLTVL.

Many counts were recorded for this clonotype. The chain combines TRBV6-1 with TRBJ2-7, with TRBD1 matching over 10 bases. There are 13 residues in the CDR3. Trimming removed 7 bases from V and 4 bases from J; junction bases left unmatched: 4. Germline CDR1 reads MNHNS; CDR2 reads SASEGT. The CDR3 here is CASIRTGGYEQYF. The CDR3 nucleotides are TGTGCCAGCATTCGGACAGGGGGGTACGAGCAGTACTTC.

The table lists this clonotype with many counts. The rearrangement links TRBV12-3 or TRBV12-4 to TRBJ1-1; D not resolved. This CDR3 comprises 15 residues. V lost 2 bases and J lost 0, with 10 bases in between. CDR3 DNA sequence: TGTGCCAGCAGTTTATGGGGATCGGTGAACACTGAAGCTTTCTTT. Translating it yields CASSLWGSVNTEAFF.

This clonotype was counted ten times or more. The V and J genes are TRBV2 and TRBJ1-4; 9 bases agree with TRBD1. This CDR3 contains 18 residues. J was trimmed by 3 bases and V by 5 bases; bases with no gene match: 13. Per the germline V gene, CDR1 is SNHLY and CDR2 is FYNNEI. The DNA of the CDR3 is TGTGCCAGCAGTCTGGGACAGGGAGGGAGGGCAGCTAATGAAAAACTGTTTTTT. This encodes CASSLGQGGRAANEKLFF.

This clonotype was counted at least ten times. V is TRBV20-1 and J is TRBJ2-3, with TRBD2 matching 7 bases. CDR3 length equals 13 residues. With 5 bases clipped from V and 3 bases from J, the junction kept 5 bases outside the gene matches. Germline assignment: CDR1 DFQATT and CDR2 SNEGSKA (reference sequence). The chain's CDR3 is CSAGRGQTDTQYF. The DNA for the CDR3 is TGCAGTGCTGGGAGGGGTCAGACAGATACGCAGTATTTT.

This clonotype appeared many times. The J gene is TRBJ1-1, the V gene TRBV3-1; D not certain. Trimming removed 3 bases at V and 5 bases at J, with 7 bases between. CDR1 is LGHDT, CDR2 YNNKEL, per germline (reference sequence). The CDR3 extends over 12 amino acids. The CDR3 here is CASSQLGTEAFF. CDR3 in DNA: TGTGCCAGCAGCCAGTTAGGAACTGAAGCTTTCTTT. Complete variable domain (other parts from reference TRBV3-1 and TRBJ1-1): DTAVSQTPKYLVTQMGNDKSIKCEQNLGHDTMYWYKQDSKKFLKIMFSYNNKELIINETVPNRFSPKSPDKAHLNLHINSLELGDSAVYFCASSQLGTEAFFGQGTRLTVV.

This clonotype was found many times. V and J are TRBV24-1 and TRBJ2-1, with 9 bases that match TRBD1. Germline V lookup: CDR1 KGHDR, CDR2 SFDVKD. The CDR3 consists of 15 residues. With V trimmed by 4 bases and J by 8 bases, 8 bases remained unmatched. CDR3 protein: CATSDPGQGRDEQFF. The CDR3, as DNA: TGTGCCACCAGTGACCCCGGACAGGGGCGCGATGAGCAGTTCTTC.

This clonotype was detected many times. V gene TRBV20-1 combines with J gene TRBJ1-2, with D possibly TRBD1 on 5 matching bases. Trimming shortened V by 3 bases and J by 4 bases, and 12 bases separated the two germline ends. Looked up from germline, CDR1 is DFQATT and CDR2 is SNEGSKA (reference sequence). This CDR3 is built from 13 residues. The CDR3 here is CSASSRAGYGYTF. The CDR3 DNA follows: TGCAGTGCTAGTTCCAGGGCGGGCTATGGCTACACCTTC.